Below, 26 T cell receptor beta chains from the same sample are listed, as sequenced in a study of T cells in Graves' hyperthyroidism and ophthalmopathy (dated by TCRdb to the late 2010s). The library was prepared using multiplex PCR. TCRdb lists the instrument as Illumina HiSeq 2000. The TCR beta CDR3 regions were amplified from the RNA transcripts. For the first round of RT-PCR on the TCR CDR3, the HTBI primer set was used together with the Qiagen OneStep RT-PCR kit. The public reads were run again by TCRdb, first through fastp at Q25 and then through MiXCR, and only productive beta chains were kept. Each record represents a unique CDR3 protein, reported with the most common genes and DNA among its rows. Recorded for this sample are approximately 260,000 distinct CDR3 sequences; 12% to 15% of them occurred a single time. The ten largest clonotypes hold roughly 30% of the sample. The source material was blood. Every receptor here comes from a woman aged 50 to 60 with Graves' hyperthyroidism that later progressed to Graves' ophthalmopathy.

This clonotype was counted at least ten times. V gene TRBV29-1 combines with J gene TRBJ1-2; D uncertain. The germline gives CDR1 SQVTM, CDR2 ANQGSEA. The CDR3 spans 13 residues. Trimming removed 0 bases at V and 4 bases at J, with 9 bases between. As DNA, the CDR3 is TGCAGCGTTGAAGATGTGGTAGGCTATGGCTACACCTTC. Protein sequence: CSVEDVVGYGYTF.

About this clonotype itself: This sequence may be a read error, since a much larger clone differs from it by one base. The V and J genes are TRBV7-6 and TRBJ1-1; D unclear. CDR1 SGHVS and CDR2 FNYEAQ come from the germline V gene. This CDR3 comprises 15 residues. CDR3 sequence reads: CVSSPVHSLNTEAFF. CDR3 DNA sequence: TGTGTCAGCAGCCCTGTCCATTCCCTGAACACTGAAGCTTTCTTT.

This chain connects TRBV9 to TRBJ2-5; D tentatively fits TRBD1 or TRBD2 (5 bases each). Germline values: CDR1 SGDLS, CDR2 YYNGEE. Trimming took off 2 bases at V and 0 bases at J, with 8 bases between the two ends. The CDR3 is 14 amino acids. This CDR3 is CASSVGTNQETQYF. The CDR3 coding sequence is TGTGCCAGCAGCGTCGGGACCAACCAAGAGACCCAGTACTTC.

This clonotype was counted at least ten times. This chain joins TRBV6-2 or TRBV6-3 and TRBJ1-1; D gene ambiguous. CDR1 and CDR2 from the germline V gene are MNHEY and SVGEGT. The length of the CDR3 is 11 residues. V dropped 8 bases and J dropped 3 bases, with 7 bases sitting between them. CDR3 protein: CASFRDTEAFF. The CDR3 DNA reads TGTGCCAGCTTTCGTGACACTGAAGCTTTCTTT.

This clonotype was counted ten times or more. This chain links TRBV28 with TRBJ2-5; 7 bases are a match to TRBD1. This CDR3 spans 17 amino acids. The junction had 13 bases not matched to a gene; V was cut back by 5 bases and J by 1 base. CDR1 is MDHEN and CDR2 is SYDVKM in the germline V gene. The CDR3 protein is CASSTLTGALLQETQYF. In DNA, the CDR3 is TGTGCCAGCAGTACACTTACAGGGGCCCTACTCCAAGAGACCCAGTACTTC.

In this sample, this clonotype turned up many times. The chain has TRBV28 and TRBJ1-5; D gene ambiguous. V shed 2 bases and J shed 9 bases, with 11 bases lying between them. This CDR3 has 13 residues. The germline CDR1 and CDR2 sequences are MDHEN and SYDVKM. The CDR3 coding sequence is TGTGCCAGCAGTTTAGTTCCCGCCGGGCCCCAGCATTTT. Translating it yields CASSLVPAGPQHF. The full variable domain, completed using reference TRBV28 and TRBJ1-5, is DVKVTQSSRYLVKRTGEKVFLECVQDMDHENMFWYRQDPGLGLRLIYFSYDVKMKEKGDIPEGYSVSREKKERFSLILESASTNQTSMYLCASSLVPAGPQHFGDGTRLSIL.

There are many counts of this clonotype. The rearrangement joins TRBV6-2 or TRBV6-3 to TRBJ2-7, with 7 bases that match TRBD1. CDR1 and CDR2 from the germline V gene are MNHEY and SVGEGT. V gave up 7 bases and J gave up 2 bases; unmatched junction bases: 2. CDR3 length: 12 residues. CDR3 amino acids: CASMDRPYEQYF. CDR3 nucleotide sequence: TGTGCCAGCATGGACAGGCCCTACGAGCAGTACTTC.

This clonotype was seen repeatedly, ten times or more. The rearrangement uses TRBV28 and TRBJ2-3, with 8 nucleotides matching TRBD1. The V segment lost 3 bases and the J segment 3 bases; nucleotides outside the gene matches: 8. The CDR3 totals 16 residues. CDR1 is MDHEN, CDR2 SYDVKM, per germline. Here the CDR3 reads CASSFPRTGKTDTQYF. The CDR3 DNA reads TGTGCCAGCAGTTTTCCCCGGACAGGGAAAACAGATACGCAGTATTTT.

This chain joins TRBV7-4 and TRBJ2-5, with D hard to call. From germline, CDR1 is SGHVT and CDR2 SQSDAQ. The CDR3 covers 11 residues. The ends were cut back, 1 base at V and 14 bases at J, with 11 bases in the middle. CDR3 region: CASSLGVLSYF. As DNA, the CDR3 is TGTGCCAGCAGCTTAGGGGTTCTGAGTTACTTC.

The CDR3 DNA reads TGCAGTGCTAAGACTAGCGGGAGGTTTGGTAGCACAGATACGCAGTATTTT. Translation gives CSAKTSGRFGSTDTQYF. The V gene is TRBV20-1, the J gene TRBJ2-3; 13 bases fit TRBD2. This CDR3 has 17 residues. The germline CDR1 and CDR2 sequences are DFQATT and SNEGSKA (reference sequence). Trimming cost V 4 bases and J 0 bases; bases outside gene matches: 7.

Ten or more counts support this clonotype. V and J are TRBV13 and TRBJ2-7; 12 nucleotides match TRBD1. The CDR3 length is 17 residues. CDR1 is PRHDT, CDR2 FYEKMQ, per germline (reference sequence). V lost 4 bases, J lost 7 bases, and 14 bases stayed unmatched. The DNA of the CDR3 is TGTGCCAGCAGCTCCGGGACAGGGGGCGCAAGAACTTTAGAGCAGTACTTC. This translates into CASSSGTGGARTLEQYF.

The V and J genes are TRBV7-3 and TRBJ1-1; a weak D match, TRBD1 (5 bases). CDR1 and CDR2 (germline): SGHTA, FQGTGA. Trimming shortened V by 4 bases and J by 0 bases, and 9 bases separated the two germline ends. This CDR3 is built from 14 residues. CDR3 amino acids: CASSSGSVNTEAFF. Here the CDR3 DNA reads TGTGCCAGCAGCTCAGGGTCCGTGAACACTGAAGCTTTCTTT.

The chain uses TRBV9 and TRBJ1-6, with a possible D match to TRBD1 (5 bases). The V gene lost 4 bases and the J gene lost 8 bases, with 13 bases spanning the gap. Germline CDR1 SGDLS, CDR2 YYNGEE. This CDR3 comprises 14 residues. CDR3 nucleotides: TGTGCCAGCAGCCTATCCGGGGGGGATTCACCCCTCCACTTT. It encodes CASSLSGGDSPLHF. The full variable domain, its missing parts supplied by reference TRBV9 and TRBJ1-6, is DSGVTQTPKHLITATGQRVTLRCSPRSGDLSVYWYQQSLDQGLQFLIQYYNGEERAKGNILERFSAQQFPDLHSELNLSSLELGDSALYFCASSLSGGDSPLHFGNGTRLTVT.

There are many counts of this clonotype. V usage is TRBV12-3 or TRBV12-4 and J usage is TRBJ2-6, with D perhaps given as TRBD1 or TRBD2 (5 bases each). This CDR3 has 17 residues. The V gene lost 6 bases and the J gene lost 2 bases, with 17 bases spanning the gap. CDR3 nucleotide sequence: TGTGCCAGCAGAGGGACCTTTTGGGCCACTGGGGCCAACGTCCTGACTTTC. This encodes CASRGTFWATGANVLTF.

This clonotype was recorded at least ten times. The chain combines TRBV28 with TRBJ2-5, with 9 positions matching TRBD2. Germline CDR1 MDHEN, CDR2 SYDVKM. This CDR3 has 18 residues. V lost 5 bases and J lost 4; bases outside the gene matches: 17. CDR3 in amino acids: CASSPPGLAGVGRETQYF. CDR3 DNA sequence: TGTGCCAGCAGTCCCCCCGGTTTAGCGGGAGTTGGTAGAGAGACCCAGTACTTC.

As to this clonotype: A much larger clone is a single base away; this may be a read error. CDR3 sequence: CTSSLGWETQYF. The CDR3, as DNA: TGCACCAGCAGCCTGGGGTGGGAGACCCAGTACTTC. The rearrangement uses TRBV5-1 and TRBJ2-5; D not certain. The CDR3 has 12 residues. The germline CDR1 and CDR2 sequences are SGHRS and YFSETQ.

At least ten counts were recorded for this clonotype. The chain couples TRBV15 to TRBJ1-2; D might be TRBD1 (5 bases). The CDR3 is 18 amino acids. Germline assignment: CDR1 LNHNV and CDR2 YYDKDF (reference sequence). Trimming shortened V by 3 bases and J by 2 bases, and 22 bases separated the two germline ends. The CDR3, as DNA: TGTGCCACCAGCAGTAGTGAAGGACACTGGCAAGTAAACTATGGCTACACCTTC. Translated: CATSSSEGHWQVNYGYTF.

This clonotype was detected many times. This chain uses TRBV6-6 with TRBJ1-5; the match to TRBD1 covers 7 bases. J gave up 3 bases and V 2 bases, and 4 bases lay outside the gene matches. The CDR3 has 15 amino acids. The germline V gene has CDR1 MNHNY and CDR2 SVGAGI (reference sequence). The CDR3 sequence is CASSYPDRNNQPQHF. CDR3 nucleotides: TGTGCCAGCAGTTACCCGGACAGGAACAATCAGCCCCAGCATTTT.

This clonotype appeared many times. The CDR3 nucleotides read TGTGCCAGCATTGGAGGTCCCGGGAACGCTTTCTTT. Its protein product is CASIGGPGNAFF. The chain joins TRBV2 to TRBJ1-1; no firm D call. The CDR3 has 12 residues. V gave up 7 bases and J gave up 11 bases, with 17 bases separating them. CDR1 and CDR2 (germline): SNHLY, FYNNEI.

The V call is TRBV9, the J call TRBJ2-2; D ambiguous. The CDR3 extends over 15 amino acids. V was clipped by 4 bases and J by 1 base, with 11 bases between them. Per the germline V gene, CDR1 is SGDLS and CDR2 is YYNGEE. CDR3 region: CASSLFMGNTGELFF. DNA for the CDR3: TGTGCCAGCAGCCTCTTTATGGGGAACACCGGGGAGCTGTTTTTT.

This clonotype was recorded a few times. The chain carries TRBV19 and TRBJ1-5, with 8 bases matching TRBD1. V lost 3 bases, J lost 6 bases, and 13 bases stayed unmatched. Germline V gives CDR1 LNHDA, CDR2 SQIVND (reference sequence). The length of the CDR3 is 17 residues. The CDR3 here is CASSISQGQGRRQPQHF. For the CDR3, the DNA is TGTGCCAGTAGTATTTCACAAGGACAGGGTCGTCGTCAGCCCCAGCATTTT.

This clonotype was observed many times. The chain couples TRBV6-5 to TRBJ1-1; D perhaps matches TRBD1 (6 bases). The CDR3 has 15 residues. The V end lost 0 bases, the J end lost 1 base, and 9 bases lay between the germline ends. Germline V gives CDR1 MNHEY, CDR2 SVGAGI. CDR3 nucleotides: TGTGCCAGCAGTTACTCGGCGGGACAGAACACTGAAGCTTTCTTT. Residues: CASSYSAGQNTEAFF.

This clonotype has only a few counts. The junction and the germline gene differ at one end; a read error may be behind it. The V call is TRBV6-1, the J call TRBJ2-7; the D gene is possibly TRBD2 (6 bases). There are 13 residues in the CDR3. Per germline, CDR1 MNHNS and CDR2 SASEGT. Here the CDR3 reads CASSPGDVDEQCF. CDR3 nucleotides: TGTGCCAGCAGTCCGGGAGATGTCGACGAGCAGTGCTTC.

CDR3 protein: CASSLAPGLAGGDTQYF. The CDR3 DNA sequence: TGTGCCAGCAGCTTAGCCCCGGGACTAGCGGGAGGAGATACGCAGTATTTT. The chain recombines TRBV11-2 with TRBJ2-3; 15 nucleotides match TRBD2. Germline trimming cut 1 base from V and 5 bases from J; bases unmatched to any gene: 4. Looked up from germline, CDR1 is SGHAT and CDR2 is FQNNGV. The CDR3 loop spans 17 amino acids.

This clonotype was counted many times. In DNA, the CDR3 is TGTGCCAGCAGCTTGCCAGGGTACTACGAGCAGTACTTC. It yields the protein CASSLPGYYEQYF. The gene calls are TRBV7-2 and TRBJ2-7, with D tentatively TRBD1 (5 bases). Per the germline V gene, CDR1 is SGHTA and CDR2 is FQGNSA. V was clipped by 3 bases and J by 3 bases, with 9 bases between them. The CDR3 spans 13 residues.

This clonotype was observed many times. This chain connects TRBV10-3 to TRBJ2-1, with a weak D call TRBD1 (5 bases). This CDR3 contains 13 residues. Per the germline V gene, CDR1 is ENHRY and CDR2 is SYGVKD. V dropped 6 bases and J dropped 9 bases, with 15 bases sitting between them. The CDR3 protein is CAIRERGLGEQFF. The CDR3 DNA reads TGTGCCATCAGGGAAAGGGGCTTAGGTGAGCAGTTCTTC.